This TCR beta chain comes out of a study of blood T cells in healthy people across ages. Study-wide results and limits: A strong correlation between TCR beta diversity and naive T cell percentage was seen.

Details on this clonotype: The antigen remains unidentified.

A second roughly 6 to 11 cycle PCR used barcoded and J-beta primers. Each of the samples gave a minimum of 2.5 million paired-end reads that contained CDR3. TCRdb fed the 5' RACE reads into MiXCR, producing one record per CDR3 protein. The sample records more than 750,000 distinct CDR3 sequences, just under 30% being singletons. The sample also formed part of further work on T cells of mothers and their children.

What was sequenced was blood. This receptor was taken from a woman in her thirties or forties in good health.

The CDR3 reads CASSPIAGLASTNEKLFF. As DNA, the CDR3 is TGTGCCAGCAGCCCCATTGCCGGTTTAGCTTCAACTAATGAAAAACTGTTTTTT. The rearrangement uses TRBV7-9 and TRBJ1-4; D is undetermined. CDR3 length: 18 amino acids. CDR1 is SEHNR, CDR2 FQNEAQ, per germline (reference sequence). Trimming took 5 bases from V and 0 from J, leaving 19 bases between them.